Below are 20 T cell receptor beta chains sequenced from a single sample in a study of blood T cell repertoires in COVID-19. Clones were read by immunoSEQ multiplex PCR, and TCRdb kept only the in-frame ones, dropping some. The sample yields 170,000 or so clones, 85% to 90% seen once. The sample was PBMCs or T cells enriched from blood (not recorded which). These receptors came from a man aged 40-49 years who had recovered from COVID-19.

The chain employs TRBV19 and TRBJ1-5; 7 nucleotides agree with TRBD1. Losses at the gene ends were 3 bases for V and 0 bases for J; bases not matched to a gene: 8. CDR3 length equals 17 residues. CDR1 and CDR2 (germline): LNHDA, SQIVND (reference sequence). The CDR3 DNA reads as TGTGCCAGTAGTATGGGGTCGGGACAGAATAGCAATCAGCCCCAGCATTTT. It yields the protein CASSMGSGQNSNQPQHF.

The J gene is TRBJ1-4, the V gene TRBV5-1; D possibly corresponds to TRBD1 (6 bases). Trimming removed 2 bases at V and 4 bases at J, with 9 bases between. Germline V gene data show CDR1 as SGHRS and CDR2 as YFSETQ. The length of the CDR3 is 14 residues. The CDR3: CASSLQGSNEKLFF. CDR3 coding DNA: TGCGCCAGCAGCTTACAGGGCAGTAATGAAAAACTGTTTTTT.

The V gene is TRBV18, the J gene TRBJ1-1, with TRBD1 matching over 7 bases. J was trimmed by 0 bases and V by 6 bases; bases with no gene match: 10. Germline loops: CDR1 KGHSH, CDR2 LQKENI. The CDR3 spans 16 residues. Here the CDR3 DNA reads TGTGCCAGCTCGCCTGAGCCGACAGGGCTGAACACTGAAGCTTTCTTT. Its translation is CASSPEPTGLNTEAFF.

The DNA for the CDR3 is TGTGCCAGCAGCTTAGGGCAGGCCGGCGAGCAGTTCTTC. Amino acids: CASSLGQAGEQFF. This chain links TRBV7-6 with TRBJ2-1, with D unresolved. Trimming shortened V by 1 base and J by 10 bases, and 11 bases separated the two germline ends. Germline CDR1 SGHVS, CDR2 FNYEAQ. This CDR3 spans 13 amino acids.

There are a few counts of this clone. This sequence joins TRBV5-1 and TRBJ2-7; 9 nucleotides line up with TRBD2. Germline V gene lookup returns CDR1 SGHRS and CDR2 YFSETQ. V lost 4 bases to trimming and J lost 3 bases; unmatched junction nucleotides: 8. The CDR3 runs to 15 residues. CDR3 bases: TGCGCCAGCAGCGCCGACGGGACTAGCATCTACGAGCAGTACTTC. Translating it yields CASSADGTSIYEQYF. The variable domain in full, with the rest retrieved from reference TRBV5-1 and TRBJ2-7, is KAGVTQTPRYLIKTRGQQVTLSCSPISGHRSVSWYQQTPGQGLQFLFEYFSETQRNKGNFPGRFSGRQFSNSRSEMNVSTLELGDSALYLCASSADGTSIYEQYFGPGTRLTVT.

This clone was found a few times. The CDR3 nucleotides are TGTGCCAGCAGCCCCGAACCGGGGTCGTTGGAGACCCAGTACTTC. Its protein is CASSPEPGSLETQYF. The chain carries TRBV7-3 and TRBJ2-5, with a possible D match to TRBD2 (5 bases). CDR1 is SGHTA and CDR2 is FQGTGA in the germline V gene. The V end lost 5 bases, the J end lost 5 bases, and 18 bases lay between the germline ends. This CDR3 is built from 15 residues.

The rearrangement joins TRBV4-1 to TRBJ1-2; 8 bases map to TRBD1. Germline assignment: CDR1 MGHRA and CDR2 YSYEKL. The CDR3 totals 18 residues. Trimming took 1 base from V and 6 from J; bases not matched to a gene: 16. The chain's CDR3 is CASSQAPRTGISRDGYTF. The CDR3 DNA sequence: TGCGCCAGCAGCCAAGCTCCACGGACAGGGATAAGTAGGGATGGCTACACCTTC.

The genes are TRBV2 and TRBJ1-3; D is perhaps TRBD1 (5 bases). Germline-derived CDR1 and CDR2 are SNHLY and FYNNEI. The CDR3 runs to 13 residues. The germline V and J ends were trimmed by 8 bases and 0 bases, with 8 bases remaining between them. The CDR3 nucleotides read TGTGCCAGCGAGACAGACTCTGGAAACACCATATATTTT. It translates to CASETDSGNTIYF.

The table lists this clone with a count of one. The V gene is TRBV29-1, the J gene TRBJ1-2, with no clear D. Trimming took 7 bases from V and 4 from J, leaving 16 bases between them. Germline loops: CDR1 SQVTM, CDR2 ANQGSEA. The CDR3 loop spans 13 amino acids. The CDR3 region is CSAEGISSYGYTF. CDR3 in DNA: TGCAGCGCCGAGGGCATTTCAAGCTATGGCTACACCTTC.

The genes are TRBV5-1 and TRBJ1-6; D is unresolved. Trimming removed 1 base from V and 5 bases from J, with 22 bases in between. Germline V lookup: CDR1 SGHRS, CDR2 YFSETQ. CDR3 size: 19 residues. CDR3 sequence (DNA): TGCGCCAGCAGCTTGTCCCCAGCCCGGGGAAGATTTGATAATTCACCCCTCCACTTT. Translated, it gives CASSLSPARGRFDNSPLHF.

The CDR3, as DNA: TGTGCCAGCAGTGAAATGCGGGTATACGAGCAGTACTTC. This translates into CASSEMRVYEQYF. The chain carries TRBV2 and TRBJ2-7, with D possibly TRBD2 on 5 matching bases. This CDR3 is built from 13 residues. Germline CDR1 and CDR2: SNHLY and FYNNEI. V was pared by 2 bases and J by 4 bases, with 9 bases between.

In this sample, this clone turned up a few times. This chain joins TRBV19 and TRBJ1-6; 7 bases agree with TRBD1. This CDR3 has 16 amino acids. Germline V gene sequence: CDR1 LNHDA, CDR2 SQIVND (reference sequence). V was clipped by 1 base and J by 10 bases; unmatched bases: 10. CDR3 nucleotide sequence: TGTGCCAGTAGTATAGTACGGGCAGGGGGAGAGTCACCCCTCCACTTT. Its translation: CASSIVRAGGESPLHF.

V usage is TRBV7-9 and J usage is TRBJ1-6; D is unresolved. Germline loops: CDR1 SEHNR, CDR2 FQNEAQ (reference sequence). V lost 7 bases and J lost 7, with 11 bases in between. CDR3 length equals 13 residues. CDR3 amino acids: CASTINRNSPLHF. CDR3 nucleotides: TGTGCCAGCACCATCAACAGAAATTCACCCCTCCACTTT.

The V gene is TRBV4-1, the J gene TRBJ2-1, with 8 bases fitting TRBD2. Trimming cost V 3 bases and J 3 bases; bases outside gene matches: 4. Germline CDR1 and CDR2: MGHRA and YSYEKL. This CDR3 is built from 15 residues. The DNA for the CDR3 is TGCGCCAGCAGCCAGTCGACTAGCGTCTACAATGAGCAGTTCTTC. Encoded protein: CASSQSTSVYNEQFF.

This rearrangement joins TRBV28 to TRBJ1-1; 7 nucleotides agree with TRBD1. This CDR3 region has 16 residues. Trimming removed 6 bases from V and 1 base from J; junction bases left unmatched: 11. The germline V gene encodes CDR1 MDHEN and CDR2 SYDVKM. The CDR3 here is CASRLSTGTENTEAFF. In DNA form, the CDR3 reads TGTGCCAGCAGGCTATCAACCGGGACAGAGAACACTGAAGCTTTCTTT.

The rearrangement uses TRBV29-1 and TRBJ2-7; tentatively, D is TRBD2 (8 bases). Germline V CDR1 and CDR2: SQVTM, ANQGSEA. Trimming removed 7 bases at V and 0 bases at J, with 19 bases between. This CDR3 comprises 15 residues. The CDR3 DNA follows: TGCAGCGCCTCCGGGGGGGACAGAGTCTCCTACGAGCAGTACTTC. It encodes CSASGGDRVSYEQYF.

V is TRBV19 and J is TRBJ2-7; D perhaps matches TRBD2 (6 bases). V lost 1 base and J lost 6, with 10 bases in between. Germline-derived CDR1 and CDR2 are LNHDA and SQIVND (reference sequence). The CDR3 consists of 13 residues. CDR3 coding DNA: TGTGCCAGTAGTATAGGGGGACTCTCCGAGCAGTACTTC. This codes for CASSIGGLSEQYF.

The chain recombines TRBV30 with TRBJ1-4; tentative D call: TRBD1 (6 bases). Trimming shortened V by 0 bases and J by 6 bases, and 17 bases separated the two germline ends. The CDR3 runs 16 residues. Looked up from germline, CDR1 is GTSNPN and CDR2 is SVGIG (reference sequence). CDR3 coding DNA: TGTGCCTGGAGTGTCCACCGACAGGCGAATGATGAAAAACTGTTTTTT. Its translation is CAWSVHRQANDEKLFF.

In this sample, this clone turned up once. The rearrangement joins TRBV6-4 to TRBJ1-2; 7 bases map to TRBD1. The germline gives CDR1 MRHNA, CDR2 SNTAGT. The ends lost 5 bases at V and 8 bases at J; junction bases unmatched: 11. The CDR3 is made up of 14 amino acids. The CDR3 sequence: CASSSGTVGYGYTF. The CDR3 DNA reads as TGTGCCAGCAGTTCCGGGACAGTGGGTTACGGCTACACCTTC.

This clone has a handful of counts. The gene calls are TRBV11-3 and TRBJ1-4, with D maybe TRBD1 (6 bases). The V and J ends lost 2 bases and 14 bases respectively, with 9 bases between them. This CDR3 has 11 amino acids. Per the germline V gene, CDR1 is SGHNT and CDR2 is YENEEA. The CDR3 spells CASSLTGRLFF. Here the CDR3 DNA reads TGTGCCAGCAGCTTAACAGGGCGGCTGTTTTTT.